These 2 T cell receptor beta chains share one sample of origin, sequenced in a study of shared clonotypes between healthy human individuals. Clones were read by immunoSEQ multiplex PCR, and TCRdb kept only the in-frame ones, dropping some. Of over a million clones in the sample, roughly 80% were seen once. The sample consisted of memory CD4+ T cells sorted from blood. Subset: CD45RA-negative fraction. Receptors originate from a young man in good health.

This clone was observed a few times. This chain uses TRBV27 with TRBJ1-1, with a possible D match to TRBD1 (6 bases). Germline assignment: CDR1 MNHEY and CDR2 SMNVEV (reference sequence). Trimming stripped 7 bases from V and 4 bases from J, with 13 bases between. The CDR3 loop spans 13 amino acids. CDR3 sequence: CASTWGPGTEAFF. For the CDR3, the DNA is TGTGCCAGCACTTGGGGGCCTGGCACTGAAGCTTTCTTT.

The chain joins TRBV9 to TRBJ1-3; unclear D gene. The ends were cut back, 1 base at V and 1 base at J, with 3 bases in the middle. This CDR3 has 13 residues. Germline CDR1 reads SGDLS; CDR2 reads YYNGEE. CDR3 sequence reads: CASSVRSGNTIYF. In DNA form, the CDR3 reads TGTGCCAGCAGCGTAAGGTCTGGAAACACCATATATTTT.